The rows below give T cell receptor beta chains drawn from one sample of a study of OX40 agonist ivuxolimab in advanced cancers. The protocol was immunoSEQ multiplex PCR, while the TCRdb copy is restricted to in-frame clones and leaves out a portion. The sample lists almost 85,000 clones, 94% occurring once. Material: CD4+ or CD8+ T cells sorted from blood, obtained in a trial of the OX40 agonist ivuxolimab. These receptors all come from an adult with an advanced solid tumor such as melanoma, head and neck, liver or kidney cancer. Both conserved end residues are part of each CDR3. D genes are given only for firm matches. For some rows the clone size is stated as once, few or many, or as a class when expanded; others skip it.

V,J,size,D,CDR3,DNA
TRBV18,TRBJ1-2,.,TRBD1,CASSPPRQGAYGYTF,TGTGCCAGCTCACCACCGCGACAGGGGGCCTATGGCTACACCTTC
TRBV5-6,TRBJ2-5,.,.,CASRLGQRETQYF,TGTGCCAGCAGACTAGGACAGCGGGAGACCCAGTACTTC
TRBV7-9,TRBJ2-4,.,TRBD2,CASSPKTLGGTNIQYF,TGTGCCAGCAGCCCCAAGACGTTGGGGGGGACGAACATTCAGTACTTC
TRBV6-1,TRBJ1-2,.,.,CASSDLTGAQEQGYGYTF,TGTGCCAGCAGTGATTTGACCGGGGCACAGGAACAAGGATATGGCTACACCTTC
TRBV15,TRBJ1-1,.,.,CATSRDIPGQAFF,TGTGCCACCAGCAGAGATATTCCAGGGCAAGCTTTCTTT
TRBV4-2,TRBJ2-7,.,.,CASSLPGTRNEQYF,TGTGCCAGCAGCCTCCCCGGAACAAGGAACGAGCAGTACTTC
TRBV29-1,TRBJ2-7,.,TRBD2,CSVGAGVSYEQYF,TGCAGCGTTGGGGCGGGGGTCTCCTACGAGCAGTACTTC
TRBV5-4,TRBJ2-7,.,.,CASSYSRDYEQYF,TGTGCCAGCAGCTACTCTCGGGACTACGAGCAGTACTTC
TRBV19,TRBJ2-7,.,.,CASSIESLGTYEQYF,TGTGCCAGTAGTATCGAGTCGCTCGGAACCTACGAGCAGTACTTC
TRBV27,TRBJ1-1,.,TRBD1,CASSNRGVGEAFF,TGTGCCAGCAGCAACAGGGGGGTGGGCGAAGCTTTCTTT
TRBV5-1,TRBJ2-7,.,TRBD2,CASSLEPRGGYEQYF,TGCGCCAGCAGCTTGGAGCCTCGGGGGGGATACGAGCAGTACTTC
TRBV7-9,TRBJ2-1,once,TRBD2,CASSYSGEQFF,TGTGCCAGCAGCTATAGCGGGGAGCAGTTCTTC
TRBV7-9,TRBJ2-7,.,.,CASSPGAPREQYF,TGTGCCAGCAGCCCCGGGGCCCCTCGCGAGCAGTACTTC
TRBV2,TRBJ1-5,.,.,CASSDLRYQPQHF,TGTGCCAGCAGTGATTTGAGGTATCAGCCCCAGCATTTT
TRBV28,TRBJ2-1,.,TRBD2,CASSFLLAGSYNEQFF,TGTGCCAGCAGTTTCCTCCTAGCGGGCTCCTACAATGAGCAGTTCTTC
TRBV4-3,TRBJ2-5,.,TRBD2,CASSQGTSGQETQYF,TGCGCCAGCAGCCAAGGTACTAGCGGCCAAGAGACCCAGTACTTC
TRBV7-7,TRBJ2-2,.,.,CASSPLLETGELFF,TGTGCTAGCAGCCCCTTACTAGAAACCGGGGAGCTGTTTTTT
TRBV12-5,TRBJ2-7,.,.,CASGLVFYEQYF,TGTGCTAGTGGTTTGGTATTCTACGAGCAGTACTTC
TRBV13,TRBJ1-2,.,TRBD1,CASSNRQGLINYGYTF,TGTGCCAGCAGCAACCGACAGGGGCTAATCAACTATGGCTACACCTTC
TRBV7-5,TRBJ2-7,.,.,CARSHGLAEYF,TGTGCCAGAAGCCACGGACTAGCGGAGTACTTC